This T cell receptor (beta chain) was identified in a study of T cells in localized non-small cell lung cancer. V was shortened by 5 bases and J by 4 bases, with 12 bases between the two germline ends. This CDR3 comprises 15 residues. Germline assignment: CDR1 LNHNV and CDR2 YYDKDF (reference sequence). Sequencing used immunoSEQ multiplex PCR; TCRdb keeps in-frame clones, though not all of them. The sample includes 4,700 or so clones, around a third of them seen just once. Study conclusions and caveats: Adjacent lung held a median roughly 50 of the top 100 tumor clones. Uninvolved neighboring lung showed the greatest T cell clonality, exceeding tumor. Patients showing higher blood T cell density tended to see longer overall survival. Sequencing was restricted to one tumor region; therefore, heterogeneity remains possible.

This clone has more than one count but fewer than ten. Its antigen is unknown. The sample consisted of lung tumor tissue, taken before any cancer treatment. This receptor was identified in a man aged 40 to 69 with stage II squamous cell lung carcinoma. J is TRBJ2-6 and V is TRBV15; D is unclear. The CDR3 region is CATSPTNRGANVLTF. DNA for the CDR3: TGTGCCACCAGCCCTACCAATCGGGGGGCCAACGTCCTGACTTTC.